Listed below are T cell receptor beta chains from one sample, sequenced in a study of vaccination effects on CD4 cells after COVID-19. These receptors have no known antigen. The assay was immunoSEQ multiplex PCR, and TCRdb's table has in-frame clones only and misses some. The sample records about 20,000 clones, 65% to 80% being singletons. The source was CD4+ T cells from PBMCs cultured with HCoV-NL63 spike peptides, collected after COVID-19 vaccination. These receptors were collected from a human donor who received a COVID-19 vaccine. CDR3s include the opening cysteine and the closing phenylalanine or tryptophan. A D gene is named only where the DNA matches it firmly. A clone size is listed for some rows: how often the clone was seen (once, few, many), or a class if it is expanded.

TRBJ1-5	TRBD1	TRBV27	-	CASSRTTGGGQPQHF	TGTGCCAGCAGCCGAACCACAGGGGGCGGTCAGCCCCAGCATTTT
TRBJ2-2	-	TRBV7-8	few	CASSLGQSNTGELFF	TGTGCCAGCAGCCTGGGACAATCGAACACCGGGGAGCTGTTTTTT
TRBJ1-5	-	TRBV4-1	-	CASSQASRGGSRNQPQHF	TGCGCCAGCAGCCAAGCCTCCAGGGGCGGCTCTCGCAATCAGCCCCAGCATTTT
TRBJ1-6	TRBD1	TRBV7-8	-	CASSPLRDRGNSPLHF	TGTGCCAGCAGCCCCTTGAGGGACAGGGGAAATTCACCCCTCCACTTT
TRBJ2-7	-	TRBV11-2	-	CASSLNTGPYEQYF	TGTGCCAGCAGCTTAAATACAGGCCCCTACGAGCAGTACTTC
TRBJ2-7	-	TRBV25-1	-	CASSEEGGSYEQYF	TGTGCCAGCAGTGAAGAGGGGGGCTCCTACGAGCAGTACTTC
TRBJ1-2	-	TRBV6-6	-	CASSYPEANYGYTF	TGTGCCAGCAGTTACCCGGAGGCTAACTATGGCTACACCTTC
TRBJ2-3	TRBD2	TRBV4-2	few	CASSLNQAGESDTQYF	TGTGCCAGCAGCCTCAACCAAGCGGGAGAATCGGATACGCAGTATTTT
TRBJ2-3	-	TRBV6-4	once	CASREGTGHTDTQYF	TGTGCCAGCAGGGAAGGGACTGGCCACACAGATACGCAGTATTTT
TRBJ2-2	-	TRBV10-3	-	CAISDSANTGELFF	TGTGCCATCAGTGATTCTGCTAACACCGGGGAGCTGTTTTTT
TRBJ2-1	TRBD2	TRBV11-2	once	CASSPRRERGNEQFF	TGTGCCAGCAGCCCCCGGCGGGAGAGGGGAAATGAGCAGTTCTTC
TRBJ1-2	TRBD1	TRBV6-5	-	CASSSAGQANYGYTF	TGTGCCAGCAGTTCCGCCGGACAGGCTAACTATGGCTACACCTTC
TRBJ1-2	-	TRBV6-5	-	CASKTPGTSYGYTF	TGTGCCAGCAAGACCCCGGGGACTTCCTATGGCTACACCTTC
TRBJ2-7	TRBD1	TRBV5-1	few	CASSPDRGGDEQYF	TGCGCCAGCAGCCCGGACAGGGGTGGCGACGAGCAGTACTTC
TRBJ2-2	-	TRBV5-4	-	CASSQPTDSTGELFF	TGTGCCAGCAGCCAACCGACCGATTCCACCGGGGAGCTGTTTTTT
TRBJ2-5	-	TRBV2	-	CASRQEGTQYF	TGTGCCAGCAGGCAGGAAGGGACCCAGTACTTC
TRBJ1-3	TRBD1	TRBV27	-	CASTVAARDRDRHGNTIYF	TGTGCCAGCACCGTAGCTGCACGGGACAGGGATCGGCATGGAAACACCATATATTTT
TRBJ2-1	-	TRBV5-6	-	CASSFGKSYNEQFF	TGTGCCAGCAGCTTTGGGAAGTCCTACAATGAGCAGTTCTTC
TRBJ1-2	TRBD1	TRBV29-1	-	CSVEGDRVQNYGYTF	TGCAGCGTTGAAGGGGACAGGGTTCAAAACTATGGCTACACCTTC
TRBJ2-3	-	TRBV12-3/TRBV12-4	-	CASSFGDTQYF	TGTGCCAGCAGTTTTGGCGATACGCAGTATTTT
TRBJ1-6	-	TRBV25-1	-	CASSGTPFSPLHF	TGTGCCAGCAGTGGCACCCCTTTTTCACCCCTCCACTTT
TRBJ2-5	-	TRBV19	medium-sized	CASSIGGTVQEAQYF	TGTGCCAGTAGTATAGGCGGGACGGTCCAAGAGGCCCAGTACTTC
TRBJ2-7	-	TRBV30	few	CAWSGYGVPSLDEQYF	TGTGCCTGGAGTGGGTACGGGGTCCCCTCTCTCGACGAGCAGTACTTC
TRBJ1-2	-	TRBV7-9	-	CASSLTGLGSYGYTF	TGTGCCAGCAGCTTAACAGGACTGGGAAGCTATGGCTACACCTTC
TRBJ2-2	-	TRBV19	-	CASSPGDLTGELFF	TGTGCCAGTAGTCCGGGAGACCTTACCGGGGAGCTGTTTTTT
TRBJ1-2	-	TRBV5-4	once	CASSLPADANYGYTF	TGTGCCAGCAGCTTGCCGGCAGACGCTAACTATGGCTACACCTTC
TRBJ2-5	-	TRBV4-1	-	CASSQETARARETQYF	TGCGCCAGCAGCCAAGAAACGGCAAGGGCACGGGAGACCCAGTACTTC
TRBJ2-2	-	TRBV20-1	-	CSASIGYTGELFF	TGCAGTGCTAGTATTGGGTACACCGGGGAGCTGTTTTTT
TRBJ2-5	-	TRBV7-2	-	CASTFSVLSAETQYF	TGTGCCAGCACCTTCTCCGTCCTGTCCGCAGAGACCCAGTACTTC
TRBJ2-1	TRBD2	TRBV5-1	-	CASSLSASGSRYNEQFF	TGCGCCAGCAGCTTGTCGGCTAGCGGGAGTCGGTACAATGAGCAGTTCTTC
TRBJ2-5	-	TRBV5-4	-	CASSLGRDRDGLQETQYF	TGTGCCAGCAGCTTGGGCCGGGACCGAGACGGGCTCCAAGAGACCCAGTACTTC
TRBJ2-1	TRBD2	TRBV7-9	-	CASSLVSGRAYNEQFF	TGTGCCAGCAGCTTAGTCAGCGGGAGGGCCTACAATGAGCAGTTCTTC
TRBJ2-5	-	TRBV2	-	CASSELELETQYF	TGTGCCAGCAGTGAGCTGGAATTGGAGACCCAGTACTTC
TRBJ2-1	-	TRBV3-1/TRBV3-2	-	CASSQGYNEQFF	TGTGCCAGCAGCCAAGGGTACAATGAGCAGTTCTTC
TRBJ2-7	TRBD1	TRBV5-5	few	CASSFSTGGSYEQYF	TGTGCCAGCAGCTTCTCAACAGGGGGTAGCTACGAGCAGTACTTC
TRBJ2-7	TRBD1	TRBV19	few	CASKRQGAYEQYF	TGTGCCAGTAAGCGACAGGGGGCCTACGAGCAGTACTTC
TRBJ2-4	-	TRBV2	-	CASTPGGAKNIQYF	TGTGCCAGCACCCCCGGCGGTGCCAAAAACATTCAGTACTTC
TRBJ1-1	-	TRBV5-8	-	CASSLTGTEAFF	TGTGCCAGCAGCTTAACAGGGACTGAAGCTTTCTTT
TRBJ1-3	-	TRBV6-5	-	CASSSTTYDGNTIYF	TGTGCCAGCAGCAGCACAACGTATGATGGAAACACCATATATTTT
TRBJ2-5	-	TRBV20-1	-	CSASGRWGDRFQETQYF	TGCAGTGCTAGTGGGAGATGGGGCGACCGATTCCAAGAGACCCAGTACTTC
TRBJ1-3	TRBD1	TRBV6-1	-	CASSKDRDRTGNTIYF	TGTGCCAGCAGTAAAGACAGGGATCGCACTGGAAACACCATATATTTT
TRBJ1-2	-	TRBV5-6	-	CASSLAGYGYTF	TGTGCCAGCAGCTTGGCTGGCTATGGCTACACCTTC
TRBJ1-1	-	TRBV14	once	CASSLETPNTEAFF	TGTGCCAGCAGTCTGGAAACACCGAACACTGAAGCTTTCTTT
TRBJ1-2	-	TRBV2	few	CASGDGPNYGYTF	TGTGCCAGCGGTGACGGACCTAACTATGGCTACACCTTC
TRBJ2-7	-	TRBV10-2	-	CASIPGGGDEQYF	TGCGCCAGCATCCCCGGGGGTGGGGACGAGCAGTACTTC
TRBJ1-1	-	TRBV18	-	CASSPYIRGSNTEAFF	TGTGCCAGCTCACCATACATCCGGGGATCGAACACTGAAGCTTTCTTT
TRBJ2-7	TRBD1	TRBV7-2	-	CASSPDRGNYEQYF	TGTGCCAGCAGCCCGGACAGGGGGAACTACGAGCAGTACTTC
TRBJ2-3	TRBD2	TRBV5-4	-	CASSVPSGGSTDTQYF	TGTGCCAGCAGCGTACCCAGCGGGGGGAGCACAGATACGCAGTATTTT
TRBJ1-1	-	TRBV14	-	CASSQDRGSQNTEAFF	TGTGCCAGCAGCCAAGATCGAGGCAGTCAGAACACTGAAGCTTTCTTT
TRBJ2-1	-	TRBV11-3	-	CASSPRGRGEQFF	TGTGCCAGCAGCCCCCGAGGTAGGGGTGAGCAGTTCTTC
TRBJ1-2	-	TRBV5-5	-	CASSRGGYSDGYTF	TGTGCCAGCAGCCGAGGGGGGTACAGCGATGGCTACACCTTC
TRBJ2-7	-	TRBV5-1	-	CASSLEEGFKEQYF	TGCGCCAGCAGCTTGGAAGAGGGGTTTAAGGAGCAGTACTTC
TRBJ1-2	-	TRBV4-1	few	CASSARTEGVGGYTF	TGCGCCAGCAGCGCCCGGACGGAAGGGGTTGGTGGCTACACCTTC
TRBJ1-5	-	TRBV7-2	-	CASSPHPNQPQHF	TGTGCCAGCAGCCCCCACCCAAATCAGCCCCAGCATTTT
TRBJ1-4	TRBD1	TRBV5-1	once	CASRDPGTGDEKLFF	TGCGCCAGCAGGGACCCCGGGACAGGTGATGAAAAACTGTTTTTT
TRBJ2-5	TRBD1	TRBV5-1	-	CASSPGQGNLQETQYF	TGCGCCAGCAGCCCCGGACAGGGAAACCTCCAAGAGACCCAGTACTTC
TRBJ2-7	-	TRBV7-9	few	CASSLTRAGDNEQYF	TGTGCCAGCAGCTTAACTAGAGCAGGGGATAACGAGCAGTACTTC